These T cell receptor beta chains were read from a single sample in a study of identical twins. TCRdb itself ran the 5' RACE reads through MiXCR, one entry per CDR3 protein. The sample includes around 680,000 distinct CDR3 sequences, around 8.6% of them seen just once. These data were likewise used in another study, on yellow fever vaccine responses in identical twins.

Sequencing used PBMCs. These receptors came from a woman between 18 and 30 years old in good health. The CDR3 runs from the conserved cysteine through the conserved F or W. A D gene is named only where the DNA matches it firmly. Clone size is given for some rows only: seen once, a few or many times, or a class if the clone is expanded.

>many|TRBV28|TRBJ2-7|NA|18
TGTGCCAGCAGTTACAACCCCCTATTTAAGTGGAGGCAATACGAGCAGTACTTC
CASSYNPLFKWRQYEQYF
>few|TRBV9|TRBJ1-2|NA|15
TGTGCCAGCAGCGGGGCCCCAACAGGGATCTATGGCTACACCTTC
CASSGAPTGIYGYTF
>NA|TRBV7-2|TRBJ2-7|NA|14
TGTGCCAGCAGCTCCCGGATTAGCTCCTACGAGCAGTACTTC
CASSSRISSYEQYF
>few|TRBV5-1|TRBJ2-5|TRBD2|16
TGCGCCAGCAGCTTGGCTGTAGCGGGAAGCCAAGAGACCCAGTACTTC
CASSLAVAGSQETQYF
>NA|TRBV10-2|TRBJ2-2|NA|14
TGCGCCAGCAGTGAGTGGCAGGGCCCGGGGGAGCTGTTTTTT
CASSEWQGPGELFF
>NA|TRBV6-5|TRBJ2-1|TRBD2|15
TGTGCCAGCAGTTACTCACAGACGGGGGGCAATGAGCAGTTCTTC
CASSYSQTGGNEQFF
>NA|TRBV19|TRBJ2-1|TRBD1|15
TGTGCCAGTAGTATAGGAGGGACAGGGGGGAATGAGCAGTTCTTC
CASSIGGTGGNEQFF
>NA|TRBV7-9|TRBJ2-7|TRBD1|15
TGTGCCAGCACTCCGACAGGGTCGAGAACCTACGAGCAGTACTTC
CASTPTGSRTYEQYF
>once|TRBV20-1|TRBJ2-1|TRBD2|15
TGCAGTGAGAAGGAGCGGGGGAAACCGGGTAATGAGCAGTTCTTC
CSEKERGKPGNEQFF
>NA|TRBV7-7|TRBJ2-1|TRBD2|14
TGTGCTAGCACCAGACTAGCCGGTTCAAATGAGCAGTTCTTC
CASTRLAGSNEQFF
>many|TRBV12-3/TRBV12-4|TRBJ2-3|NA|15
TGTGCCAGCATTGGGGACTCCGTCGGGACAGATACGCAGTATTTT
CASIGDSVGTDTQYF
>many|TRBV10-3|TRBJ2-7|TRBD1|14
TGTGCCATCGAAAGGGACAGGAATTCCTACGAGCAGTACTTC
CAIERDRNSYEQYF
>few|TRBV4-2|TRBJ2-5|NA|17
TGTGCCAGCAGCCAAGACAGAAGGGACCGGATTCAAGAGACCCAGTACTTC
CASSQDRRDRIQETQYF
>NA|TRBV7-8|TRBJ2-1|TRBD1|15
TGTGCCAGCAGCTTACGGACAGGGGGCAACAATGAGCAGTTCTTC
CASSLRTGGNNEQFF
>NA|TRBV7-8|TRBJ2-7|NA|13
TGTGCCAGCAGCTCCACCGCCGAATACGAGCAGTACTTC
CASSSTAEYEQYF
>NA|TRBV7-2|TRBJ2-3|NA|13
TGTGCCAGCCCGGGACCGAGAGGGGATACGCAGTATTTT
CASPGPRGDTQYF
>few|TRBV2|TRBJ1-6|NA|11
TGTGCCAGCAAACTTGACACCTATTTTTTTTTT
CASKLDTYFFF
>NA|TRBV7-8|TRBJ2-1|TRBD1|15
TGTGCCAGCGGATCCGGGACAGGGGTGCCCAATGAGCAGTTCTTC
CASGSGTGVPNEQFF
>few|TRBV6-5|TRBJ2-2|NA|14
TGTGCCAGCAGTTCTGGGGGGCCCAGCGGGGAGCTGTTTTTT
CASSSGGPSGELFF
>few|TRBV20-1|TRBJ1-2|NA|13
TGCAGTGCTAGAGATCTCTCAGACTATGGCTACACCTTC
CSARDLSDYGYTF
>NA|TRBV25-1|TRBJ2-7|TRBD2|16
TGTGCCAGCAGTGTGGTAGCGGGGGGGAGCTCCTACGAGCAGTACTTC
CASSVVAGGSSYEQYF
>few|TRBV6-5|TRBJ1-1|NA|16
TGTGCCAGCAGTTACTCTTGGAGGGTGAAGAACACTGAAGCTTTCTTT
CASSYSWRVKNTEAFF
>NA|TRBV28|TRBJ2-3|NA|13
TGTGCCAGCAGTTTATCGTTCGCAGATACGCAGTATTTT
CASSLSFADTQYF
>NA|TRBV6-8|TRBJ2-7|NA|16
TGTGCCAGCAGTTACTCCCGCGGGGAGGTATCTTACGAGCAGTACTTC
CASSYSRGEVSYEQYF
>NA|TRBV12-3/TRBV12-4|TRBJ1-2|NA|16
TGTGCCAGCAGTTCCTACAGGGTAGGCCCTAACTATGGCTACACCTTC
CASSSYRVGPNYGYTF
>NA|TRBV5-6|TRBJ1-1|NA|12
TGTGCCAGCAGCTCCGACCTCACTGAAGCTTTCTTT
CASSSDLTEAFF
>NA|TRBV28|TRBJ1-2|NA|14
TGTGCCAGCAGTTTAGGCAGGAGCGACTATGGCTACACCTTC
CASSLGRSDYGYTF
>many|TRBV3-1|TRBJ2-1|NA|15
TGTGCCAGCAGCCCGGGACCCCCGTTGGGGTATGAGCAGTTCTTC
CASSPGPPLGYEQFF
>few|TRBV6-6|TRBJ2-5|TRBD1|13
TGTGCCAGCAGCAGGGACAGGGACGAGACCCAGTACTTC
CASSRDRDETQYF
>NA|TRBV12-3/TRBV12-4|TRBJ2-5|NA|13
TGTGCCAGCAGCCGATATCAACAAGAGACCCAGTACTTC
CASSRYQQETQYF
>few|TRBV7-9|TRBJ1-1|NA|14
TGTGCCAGCAGACTCTCGACGGACCCCGAGAAAGCTTTCTTT
CASRLSTDPEKAFF
>few|TRBV5-1|TRBJ2-3|NA|14
TGCGCCAGCAGCTTGGGCGGTAGTAGGGATACGCAGTATTTT
CASSLGGSRDTQYF
>many|TRBV4-2|TRBJ2-1|NA|11
TGTGCCAGCAGCCAAGGAACTGGGGTGTTCTTC
CASSQGTGVFF
>NA|TRBV6-1|TRBJ2-7|TRBD2|13
TGTGCCAGCACTAGCGGGACATCCTACGAGCAGTACTTC
CASTSGTSYEQYF
>few|TRBV6-5|TRBJ1-2|NA|12
TGTGCCGCAACCCGGAGGGGATGGGGCTACACCTTC
CAATRRGWGYTF
>many|TRBV24-1|TRBJ2-5|TRBD1|15
TGTGCCACCAGTGGTGGGGACAGATACCAAGAGACCCAGTACTTC
CATSGGDRYQETQYF
>few|TRBV7-6|TRBJ2-2|TRBD1|16
TGTGCCAGCAGCGCCGACGGGACAGGGGTTGGCGGGGAGCTGTTTTTT
CASSADGTGVGGELFF